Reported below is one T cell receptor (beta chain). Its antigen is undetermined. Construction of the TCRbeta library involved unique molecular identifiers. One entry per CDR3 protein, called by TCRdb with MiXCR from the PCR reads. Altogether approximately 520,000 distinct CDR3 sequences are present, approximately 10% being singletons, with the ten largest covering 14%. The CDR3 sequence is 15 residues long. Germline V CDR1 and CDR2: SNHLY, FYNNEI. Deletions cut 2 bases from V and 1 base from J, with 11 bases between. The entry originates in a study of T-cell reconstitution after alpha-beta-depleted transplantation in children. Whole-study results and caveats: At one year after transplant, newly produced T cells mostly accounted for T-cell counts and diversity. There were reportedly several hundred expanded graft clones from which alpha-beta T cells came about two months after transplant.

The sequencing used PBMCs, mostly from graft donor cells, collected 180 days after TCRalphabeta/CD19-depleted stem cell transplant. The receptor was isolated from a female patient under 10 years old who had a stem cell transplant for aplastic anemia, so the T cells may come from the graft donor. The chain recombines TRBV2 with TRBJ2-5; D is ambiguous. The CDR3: CASSESVSSQETQYF. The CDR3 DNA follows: TGTGCCAGCAGTGAAAGTGTTAGCAGCCAAGAGACCCAGTACTTC.